The rows below give T cell receptor beta chains drawn from one sample of a study of blood T cell repertoires in COVID-19. Assay used: immunoSEQ multiplex PCR; TCRdb lists only in-frame clones, some missing. This table has some 390,000 clones, over 75% appearing once. Source material: peripheral blood. The receptors stem from a woman in her sixties with COVID-19, enrolled during active disease. Each CDR3 is given without its conserved first and last residue. Fields, in order: V gene, D gene, J gene, CDR3 protein. D genes are given only for firm matches.

TRBV19	TRBD2	TRBJ2-7	ASSTRGGGAGEQY
TRBV10-3	-	TRBJ1-4	AISGASNEKLF
TRBV5-4	-	TRBJ1-2	ASSLSRVNYGYT
TRBV6-1	TRBD1	TRBJ2-5	ASSETGEETQY
TRBV6-5	TRBD1	TRBJ1-2	ASRDRAYGYT
TRBV3-1/TRBV3-2	TRBD2	TRBJ2-3	ASSLPGGGTDTQY
TRBV11-2	-	TRBJ1-3	ASSRSLSGNTIY
TRBV2	TRBD1	TRBJ2-7	ASRDLQGIRTYEQY
TRBV5-1	TRBD1	TRBJ2-1	ASSSRDRGRNEQF
TRBV9	TRBD1	TRBJ1-2	ASSARDRSYGYT
TRBV5-4	-	TRBJ2-3	ASSPGQALTDTQY
TRBV5-1	-	TRBJ2-7	ASKLANEQY
TRBV12-3/TRBV12-4	-	TRBJ2-7	ASSLARNEQY
TRBV10-2	-	TRBJ1-5	ASSDLGSGQPQH
TRBV7-7	-	TRBJ2-3	ASSPGAASTDTQY
TRBV6-5	-	TRBJ2-1	ASSFLDEQF
TRBV6-1	-	TRBJ1-1	ASSDGRRHTEAF
TRBV30	TRBD2	TRBJ2-2	AWSVLGGDTGELF
TRBV28	-	TRBJ1-3	ASSLGGTGNTIY
TRBV5-1	-	TRBJ1-2	ASMPGTTKGYGYT
TRBV2	-	TRBJ1-5	ASRDPSGGLNQPQH
TRBV6-5	TRBD1	TRBJ1-2	ASTPGAGGIYGYT
TRBV3-1/TRBV3-2	-	TRBJ1-6	ASSQVAGKNSPLH
TRBV7-9	TRBD1	TRBJ2-7	ASSLEGTGAPEQY
TRBV5-4	TRBD1	TRBJ2-5	ASSRGQGVRETQY
TRBV29-1	-	TRBJ1-2	SVATPPPIYGYT
TRBV5-5	TRBD1	TRBJ1-2	ASSLSRGQGGYT
TRBV19	TRBD2	TRBJ2-1	ASSRSSGGAYPYNEQF
TRBV27	TRBD1	TRBJ1-1	ASSQGAVTEAF
TRBV3-1/TRBV3-2	-	TRBJ2-5	ASSQELVQETQY
TRBV5-6	TRBD1	TRBJ1-1	ASSRDRVVEAF
TRBV7-3	TRBD1	TRBJ1-6	ASSLKGGRASPLH
TRBV18	TRBD1	TRBJ1-5	ASSSGTGRMGNQPQH
TRBV5-1	TRBD1	TRBJ2-7	ASSSKGQGDYEQY
TRBV15	TRBD1	TRBJ1-3	ATRRDRGVGTIY
TRBV6-5	TRBD1	TRBJ1-1	ASRPRGTEAF
TRBV5-1	-	TRBJ1-1	ASSLGQEYTEAF
TRBV2	-	TRBJ1-6	ASRILGDSPLH
TRBV11-2	TRBD1	TRBJ2-7	ASSSGDRVGEQY
TRBV6-1	-	TRBJ2-3	ASSEDRFTDTQY
TRBV19	-	TRBJ1-5	ASRNPKGGGPYSNQPQH
TRBV20-1	TRBD1	TRBJ1-1	SASAQQGATEAF
TRBV18	-	TRBJ2-1	ASSPDREQF
TRBV5-4	-	TRBJ1-6	ASSSGPGGTTSPLH
TRBV10-3	-	TRBJ2-5	AISGEGGNGQGTQY
TRBV18	TRBD1	TRBJ1-1	ASSPLQGADNTEAF
TRBV27	TRBD1	TRBJ1-1	ASTGRQGRTEAF
TRBV30	-	TRBJ1-5	AWSRGNNQPQH
TRBV5-3	-	TRBJ1-2	ARSLGPQRGPI
TRBV28	TRBD1	TRBJ1-1	ASSLRGLRGTEAF